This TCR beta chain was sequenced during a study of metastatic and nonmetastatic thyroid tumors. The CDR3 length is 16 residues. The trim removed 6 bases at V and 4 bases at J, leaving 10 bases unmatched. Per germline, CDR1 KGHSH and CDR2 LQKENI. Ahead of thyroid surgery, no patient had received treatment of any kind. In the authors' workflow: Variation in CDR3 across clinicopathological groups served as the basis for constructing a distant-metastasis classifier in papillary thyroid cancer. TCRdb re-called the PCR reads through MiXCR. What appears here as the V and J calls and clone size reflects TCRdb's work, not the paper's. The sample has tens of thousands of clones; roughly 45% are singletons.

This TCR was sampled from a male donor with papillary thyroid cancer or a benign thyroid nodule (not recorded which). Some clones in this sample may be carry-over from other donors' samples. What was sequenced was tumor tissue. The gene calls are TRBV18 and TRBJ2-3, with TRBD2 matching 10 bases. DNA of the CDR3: TGTGCCAGCTCGCCCAGTGCAGCGGGAGGGTCAGATACGCAGTATTTT. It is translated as CASSPSAAGGSDTQYF.